These 2 T cell receptor beta chains were sequenced from one sample in a study of blood T cell repertoires in COVID-19. Some clones are missing from TCRdb's copy, which holds only in-frame ones; the method was immunoSEQ multiplex PCR. This table holds 400,000 to 450,000 clones, 75% to 90% found once. The sequenced material came from PBMCs or T cells enriched from blood (not recorded which). The receptors shown here come from a man aged 25-45 years who had recovered from COVID-19.

The chain employs TRBV7-9 and TRBJ1-1; no reliable D call. Germline V gene data show CDR1 as SEHNR and CDR2 as FQNEAQ (reference sequence). Trimming removed 1 base from V and 5 bases from J, with 14 bases in between. This CDR3 region has 15 residues. The CDR3 DNA is TGTGCCAGCAGCTTAGTGGGTAGGGCGGGAACTGAAGCTTTCTTT. This encodes CASSLVGRAGTEAFF. Together with reference TRBV7-9 and TRBJ1-1, the CDR3 gives the full variable domain: DTGVSQNPRHKITKRGQNVTFRCDPISEHNRLYWYRQTLGQGPEFLTYFQNEAQLEKSRLLSDRFSAERPKGSFSTLEIQRTEQGDSAMYLCASSLVGRAGTEAFFGQGTRLTVV.

V and J are TRBV30 and TRBJ1-1, with 8 positions matching TRBD1. The CDR3 length is 14 residues. CDR1 and CDR2 from the germline V gene are GTSNPN and SVGIG (reference sequence). The V segment lost 1 base and the J segment 2 bases; nucleotides outside the gene matches: 3. The CDR3: CAWSAGQGNTEAFF. The CDR3 region has the DNA TGTGCCTGGAGTGCTGGACAGGGAAACACTGAAGCTTTCTTT.